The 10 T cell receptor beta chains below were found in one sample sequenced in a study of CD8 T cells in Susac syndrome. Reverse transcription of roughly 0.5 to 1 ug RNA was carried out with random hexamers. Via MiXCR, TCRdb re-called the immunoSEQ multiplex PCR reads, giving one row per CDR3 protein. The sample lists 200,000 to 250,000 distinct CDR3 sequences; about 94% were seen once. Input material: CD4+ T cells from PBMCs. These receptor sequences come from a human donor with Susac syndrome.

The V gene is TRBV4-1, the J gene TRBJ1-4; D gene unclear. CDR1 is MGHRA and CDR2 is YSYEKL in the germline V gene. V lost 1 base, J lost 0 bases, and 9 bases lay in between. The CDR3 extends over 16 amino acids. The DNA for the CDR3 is TGCGCCAGCAGCCAAGTTACAGTTGCAACTAATGAAAAACTGTTTTTT. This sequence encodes CASSQVTVATNEKLFF.

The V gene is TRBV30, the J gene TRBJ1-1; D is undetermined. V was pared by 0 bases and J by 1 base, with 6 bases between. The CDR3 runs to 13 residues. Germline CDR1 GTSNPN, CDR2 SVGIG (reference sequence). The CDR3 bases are TGTGCCTGGAGTGTCCCACAGAACACTGAAGCTTTCTTT. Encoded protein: CAWSVPQNTEAFF.

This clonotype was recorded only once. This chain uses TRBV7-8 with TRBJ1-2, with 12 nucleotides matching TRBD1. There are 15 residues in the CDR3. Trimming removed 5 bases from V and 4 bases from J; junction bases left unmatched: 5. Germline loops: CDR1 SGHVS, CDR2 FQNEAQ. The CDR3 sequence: CASSLGTGGGYGYTF. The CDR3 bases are TGTGCCAGCAGCCTCGGGACAGGGGGCGGCTATGGCTACACCTTC.

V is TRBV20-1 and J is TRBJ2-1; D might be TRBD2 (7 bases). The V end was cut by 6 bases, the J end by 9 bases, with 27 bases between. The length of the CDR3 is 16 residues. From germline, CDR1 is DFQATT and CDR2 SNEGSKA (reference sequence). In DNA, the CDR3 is TGCAGTGCACCCCCGATTGATGGACTAGTAGGGGGTGAGCAGTTCTTC. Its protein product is CSAPPIDGLVGGEQFF.

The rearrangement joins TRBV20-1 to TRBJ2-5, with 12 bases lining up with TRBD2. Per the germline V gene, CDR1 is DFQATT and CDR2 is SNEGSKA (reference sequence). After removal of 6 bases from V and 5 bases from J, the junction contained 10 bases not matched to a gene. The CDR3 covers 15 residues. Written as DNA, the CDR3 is TGCAGTGCCCAGAAGGCTAGCGGGGGGGCTGAGACCCAGTACTTC. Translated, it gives CSAQKASGGAETQYF.

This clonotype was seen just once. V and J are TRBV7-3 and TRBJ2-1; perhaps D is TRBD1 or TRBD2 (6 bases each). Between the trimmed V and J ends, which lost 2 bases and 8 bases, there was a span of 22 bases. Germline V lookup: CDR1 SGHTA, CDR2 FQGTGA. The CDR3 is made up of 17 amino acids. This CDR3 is CASSLWIRSGGQDEQFF. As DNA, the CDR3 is TGTGCCAGCAGCTTATGGATCCGATCCGGGGGCCAGGATGAGCAGTTCTTC.

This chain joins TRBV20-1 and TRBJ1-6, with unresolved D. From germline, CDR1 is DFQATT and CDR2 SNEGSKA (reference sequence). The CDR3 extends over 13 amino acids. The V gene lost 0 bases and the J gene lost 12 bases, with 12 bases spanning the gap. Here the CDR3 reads CSARDGPIRPLHF. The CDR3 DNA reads TGCAGTGCTAGAGATGGACCGATCCGACCCCTCCACTTT.

CDR3 in DNA: TGCAGTGCTAGAAGTAGCGGGGGGGCCTACGAGCAGTACTTC. Protein sequence: CSARSSGGAYEQYF. The J gene is TRBJ2-7, the V gene TRBV20-1, with 11 bases identical to TRBD2. This CDR3 region has 14 residues. Germline CDR1 reads DFQATT; CDR2 reads SNEGSKA (reference sequence). Trimming removed 2 bases from V and 2 bases from J; junction bases left unmatched: 2.

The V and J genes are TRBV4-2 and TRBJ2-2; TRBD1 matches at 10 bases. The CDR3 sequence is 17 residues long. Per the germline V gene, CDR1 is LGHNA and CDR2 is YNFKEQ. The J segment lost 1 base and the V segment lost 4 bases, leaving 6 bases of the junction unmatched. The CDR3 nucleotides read TGTGCCAGCAGCCGACAGGGGGCGCATGGGAACACCGGGGAGCTGTTTTTT. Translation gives CASSRQGAHGNTGELFF.

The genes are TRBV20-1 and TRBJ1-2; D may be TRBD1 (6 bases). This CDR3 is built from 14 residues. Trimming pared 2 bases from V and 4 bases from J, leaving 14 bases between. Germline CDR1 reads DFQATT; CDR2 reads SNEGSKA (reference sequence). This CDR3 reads CSARSLQGFYGYTF. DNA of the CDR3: TGCAGTGCTAGATCACTACAGGGTTTCTATGGCTACACCTTC.